The 16 T cell receptor beta chains below were found in one sample sequenced in a study of cytomegalovirus exposure and HLA in healthy donors. Profiled with immunoSEQ multiplex PCR; TCRdb holds only in-frame clones, not every one. The sample contains more than 100,000 clones, around nine tenths of which appear only once. Specimen: PBMCs. These receptor sequences come from a woman between 18 and 30 years old in good health and CMV-seropositive.

This chain joins TRBV4-3 and TRBJ2-3; D unclear. The CDR3 totals 14 residues. V was pared by 0 bases and J by 2 bases, with 6 bases between. CDR1 and CDR2 (germline): LGHNA, YSLEER. The CDR3 nucleotides read TGCGCCAGCAGCCAAGATAGTCTCACAGATACGCAGTATTTT. Its protein is CASSQDSLTDTQYF.

CDR3 DNA: TGTGCCAGCAGCCTAGAGACAGGGGCGACCACCGGGGAGCTGTTTTTT. It encodes CASSLETGATTGELFF. The J gene is TRBJ2-2, the V gene TRBV7-3; the match to TRBD1 covers 8 bases. With V trimmed by 5 bases and J by 4 bases, 9 bases remained unmatched. CDR1 is SGHTA and CDR2 is FQGTGA in the germline V gene. The CDR3 length is 16 residues.

V usage is TRBV13 and J usage is TRBJ1-1; D not resolved. Trimming took off 0 bases at V and 0 bases at J, with 11 bases between the two ends. The germline V gene encodes CDR1 PRHDT and CDR2 FYEKMQ (reference sequence). The CDR3 has 16 residues. The CDR3 is CASSLGFREMNTEAFF. The CDR3 DNA reads TGTGCCAGCAGCTTAGGGTTTAGGGAGATGAACACTGAAGCTTTCTTT.

The chain carries TRBV4-1 and TRBJ2-2; D is perhaps TRBD1 (7 bases). Germline CDR1 MGHRA, CDR2 YSYEKL. CDR3 length equals 16 residues. V lost 1 base, J lost 2 bases, and 11 bases lay in between. This chain's CDR3 is CASSQGGDRNTGELFF. The CDR3 region has the DNA TGCGCCAGCAGCCAAGGGGGGGACAGAAACACCGGGGAGCTGTTTTTT.

The V and J genes are TRBV15 and TRBJ2-7; 9 nucleotides agree with TRBD1. Germline loops: CDR1 LNHNV, CDR2 YYDKDF (reference sequence). This CDR3 contains 16 residues. The ends lost 0 bases at V and 4 bases at J; junction bases unmatched: 7. DNA for the CDR3: TGTGCCACCAGCAGAGATCGGGGACAGGGATTTTACGAGCAGTACTTC. Its translation: CATSRDRGQGFYEQYF.

The chain joins TRBV15 to TRBJ2-2, with TRBD2 as a possible D gene (5 bases). The germline V gene has CDR1 LNHNV and CDR2 YYDKDF (reference sequence). The CDR3 spans 14 residues. V shed 6 bases and J shed 3 bases, with 11 bases lying between them. In nucleotides, the CDR3 is TGTGCCACCAGTCCAGAAGCGGACACCGGGGAGCTGTTTTTT. Its protein is CATSPEADTGELFF. The whole variable domain, filled in from reference TRBV15 and TRBJ2-2, reads DAMVIQNPRYQVTQFGKPVTLSCSQTLNHNVMYWYQQKSSQAPKLLFHYYDKDFNNEADTPDNFQSRRPNTSFCFLDIRSPGLGDTAMYLCATSPEADTGELFFGEGSRLTVL.

This chain connects TRBV5-4 to TRBJ2-1; 7 nucleotides match TRBD2. The CDR3 has 19 amino acids. V shed 3 bases and J 3 bases; nucleotides not matched to a gene: 18. In germline, CDR1 is SGHNT, CDR2 YYREEE (reference sequence). Here the CDR3 DNA reads TGTGCCAGCAGCTCCTCGACTAGCATCAACGAAGGTAGCTACAATGAGCAGTTCTTC. This codes for CASSSSTSINEGSYNEQFF.

The rearrangement joins TRBV5-5 to TRBJ1-1; 8 positions agree with TRBD1. The germline CDR1 and CDR2 sequences are SGHKS and YYEKEE (reference sequence). This CDR3 is built from 15 residues. V shed 4 bases and J 5 bases; nucleotides not matched to a gene: 10. The CDR3 DNA follows: TGTGCCAGCAGCCTCATAGGACAGGGTGCGACTGAAGCTTTCTTT. It encodes CASSLIGQGATEAFF.

The V and J genes are TRBV6-1 and TRBJ1-5, with D possibly being TRBD1 (6 bases). Germline CDR1 and CDR2: MNHNS and SASEGT. Trimming shortened V by 7 bases and J by 2 bases, and 12 bases separated the two germline ends. This CDR3 has 14 amino acids. This CDR3 is CASTVNRGNQPQHF. CDR3 nucleotide sequence: TGTGCCAGCACTGTAAACAGGGGCAATCAGCCCCAGCATTTT.

V gene TRBV6-1 combines with J gene TRBJ2-1, with 9 bases matching TRBD1. The CDR3 totals 16 residues. Losses at the gene ends were 2 bases for V and 8 bases for J; bases not matched to a gene: 10. Germline V lookup: CDR1 MNHNS, CDR2 SASEGT. CDR3 DNA sequence: TGTGCCAGCAGTGAATGGGGGACAGGGAAATCGGATGAGCAGTTCTTC. It codes for CASSEWGTGKSDEQFF.

The chain couples TRBV30 to TRBJ1-2, with 7 nucleotides matching TRBD1. The CDR3 sequence is 15 residues long. With 3 bases clipped from V and 5 bases from J, the junction kept 12 bases outside the gene matches. Germline assignment: CDR1 GTSNPN and CDR2 SVGIG (reference sequence). The CDR3 reads CAWRETRGRLYGYTF. The CDR3, as DNA: TGTGCCTGGAGGGAAACAAGGGGGCGTTTGTATGGCTACACCTTC.

J is TRBJ1-2 and V is TRBV5-6; 11 nucleotides match TRBD1. Germline V gene lookup returns CDR1 SGHDT and CDR2 YYEEEE. V lost 5 bases to trimming and J lost 7 bases; unmatched junction nucleotides: 7. The CDR3 spans 14 residues. CDR3 DNA: TGTGCCAGCAGACGCCGCGGGACAGGGGGTGGCTACACCTTC. It yields the protein CASRRRGTGGGYTF.

The CDR3 nucleotides are TGTGCCAGCAGCTCAGCCGGGGGACAGACCTACGAGCAGTACTTC. Amino acids: CASSSAGGQTYEQYF. This chain links TRBV7-9 with TRBJ2-7; possibly TRBD1 for D (7 bases). This CDR3 contains 15 residues. V was clipped by 4 bases and J by 2 bases, with 15 bases between them. The germline V gene has CDR1 SEHNR and CDR2 FQNEAQ (reference sequence). The full variable domain, with the rest looked up from reference TRBV7-9 and TRBJ2-7, is DTGVSQNPRHKITKRGQNVTFRCDPISEHNRLYWYRQTLGQGPEFLTYFQNEAQLEKSRLLSDRFSAERPKGSFSTLEIQRTEQGDSAMYLCASSSAGGQTYEQYFGPGTRLTVT.

This clone was counted only a few times. The chain is built from TRBV18 and TRBJ2-7; 7 bases are a match to TRBD2. Germline CDR1 is KGHSH and CDR2 is LQKENI. V lost 0 bases, J lost 0 bases, and 5 bases stayed unmatched. The CDR3 is made up of 16 amino acids. CDR3 residues: CASSPPREAPSYEQYF. The CDR3 coding sequence is TGTGCCAGCTCACCACCCCGGGAGGCCCCCTCCTACGAGCAGTACTTC.

This chain uses TRBV2 with TRBJ1-2, with 8 bases aligning to TRBD1. V lost 2 bases, J lost 6 bases, and 11 bases stayed unmatched. The CDR3 is 16 amino acids. The germline CDR1 and CDR2 sequences are SNHLY and FYNNEI. The CDR3 bases are TGTGCCAGCAGTGAAAGAAGCCAGGGGGCGATCGATGGCTACACCTTC. The encoded protein is CASSERSQGAIDGYTF.

The rearrangement joins TRBV2 to TRBJ2-3; weak D call: TRBD2 (6 bases). Trimming removed 3 bases from V and 4 bases from J, with 14 bases in between. The CDR3 is 15 amino acids. Germline lookup yields CDR1 SNHLY and CDR2 FYNNEI. CDR3 loop: CASSEAGTLADTQYF. CDR3 DNA: TGTGCCAGCAGTGAGGCGGGGACCTTAGCAGATACGCAGTATTTT.